This T cell receptor beta chain was recorded in a study of T cell responses to AZD1222 COVID-19 vaccine. The repertoire was sequenced with immunoSEQ multiplex PCR; TCRdb's copy has only in-frame clones and lacks some. In the table there are tens of thousands of clones, roughly 88% of which are singletons. This clonotype originated in an adult who received the AZD1222 COVID-19 vaccine. The specimen was peripheral blood, collected 28 days after the second AZD1222 dose.

DNA for the CDR3: TGTGCCAGCTCACCACTCCCGGCGACAGGGGACAATTCACCCCTCCACTTT. Its protein product is CASSPLPATGDNSPLHF. The V gene is TRBV18, the J gene TRBJ1-6; 8 bases match TRBD1. CDR3 length equals 17 residues. The V segment lost 1 base and the J segment 7 bases; nucleotides outside the gene matches: 9. Germline V gene sequence: CDR1 KGHSH, CDR2 LQKENI. The full variable domain, with the rest looked up from reference TRBV18 and TRBJ1-6, is NAGVMQNPRHLVRRRGQEARLRCSPMKGHSHVYWYRQLPEEGLKFMVYLQKENIIDESGMPKERFSAEFPKEGPSILRIQQVVRGDSAAYFCASSPLPATGDNSPLHFGNGTRLTVT.